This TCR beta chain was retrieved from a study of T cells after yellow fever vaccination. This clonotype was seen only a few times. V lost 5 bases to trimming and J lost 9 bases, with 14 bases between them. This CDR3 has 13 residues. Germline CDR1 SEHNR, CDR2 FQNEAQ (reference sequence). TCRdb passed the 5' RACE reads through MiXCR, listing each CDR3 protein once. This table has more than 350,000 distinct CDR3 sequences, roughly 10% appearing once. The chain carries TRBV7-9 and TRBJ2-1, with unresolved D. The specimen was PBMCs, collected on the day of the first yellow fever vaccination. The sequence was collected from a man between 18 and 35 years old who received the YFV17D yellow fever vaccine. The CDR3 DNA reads TGTGCCAGCAGCCCTCTCGACGTGAGTGAGCAGTTCTTC. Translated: CASSPLDVSEQFF.